Below, 4 T cell receptor beta chains from the same sample are listed, as sequenced in a study of response to subunit inactivated influenza vaccine. Using its own MiXCR run on the RT-PCR reads, TCRdb lists one record per CDR3 protein. This table has more than 450,000 distinct CDR3 sequences, about 8% appearing once. The source was PBMCs from blood, collected 23 to 25 months after vaccination. The receptors were sampled from a man aged 50 to 69 who received an inactivated influenza vaccine.

V is TRBV18 and J is TRBJ2-4; D may be TRBD1 (5 bases). Per germline, CDR1 KGHSH and CDR2 LQKENI. Trimming took off 3 bases at V and 4 bases at J, with 13 bases between the two ends. This CDR3 is built from 15 residues. The chain's CDR3 is CASSPVGRQKNIQYF. The DNA for the CDR3 is TGTGCCAGCTCACCGGTCGGCAGACAGAAAAACATTCAGTACTTC.

This clonotype was counted between two and nine times. This chain links TRBV5-6 with TRBJ2-7; 8 nucleotides align to TRBD2. The CDR3 length is 12 residues. Unmatched junction bases numbered 6, after V lost 4 bases and J lost 9 bases. The germline V gene has CDR1 SGHDT and CDR2 YYEEEE. CDR3 loop: CASSLKRERQYF. The CDR3 nucleotides are TGTGCCAGCAGCCTCAAGCGGGAGCGGCAGTACTTC.

This clonotype has only a few counts. This chain uses TRBV20-1 with TRBJ2-7; D call uncertain. Looked up from germline, CDR1 is DFQATT and CDR2 is SNEGSKA (reference sequence). The CDR3 has 11 residues. Trimming removed 5 bases from V and 6 bases from J, with 11 bases in between. The CDR3 DNA sequence: TGCAGTGCTGGAGTCAGGACCGAGCAGTACTTC. Its protein is CSAGVRTEQYF.

The table lists this clonotype with a few counts. CDR3 sequence: CASSLEFGGDYGYTF. The DNA for the CDR3 is TGTGCCAGCAGCTTAGAGTTTGGGGGTGACTATGGCTACACCTTC. The chain employs TRBV7-8 and TRBJ1-2, with a possible D match to TRBD1 (5 bases). Germline V gene sequence: CDR1 SGHVS, CDR2 FQNEAQ. This CDR3 contains 15 residues. Trimming removed 1 base from V and 3 bases from J, with 12 bases in between.